This record looks at one T cell receptor (beta chain) sequence and its context. Antigen: not known. The CDR3 is 16 residues long. The trim removed 5 bases at V and 5 bases at J, leaving 5 bases unmatched. From germline, CDR1 is SGHNT and CDR2 YYREEE (reference sequence). These data originate in a study of cytomegalovirus exposure and HLA in healthy donors. Study-level points and caveats: The study flagged roughly 160 TCR beta chains as cytomegalovirus-associated.

This PCR relied on a set of 60 Vbeta primers and 13 Jbeta primers. Profiled with immunoSEQ multiplex PCR; TCRdb holds only in-frame clones, not every one. The table records about 140,000 clones, more than 75% of them present only once. This receptor was identified in a female donor in good health and CMV-seronegative. Specimen: PBMCs. The J gene is TRBJ2-1, the V gene TRBV5-4, with TRBD2 identical over 15 bases. As DNA, the CDR3 is TGTGCCAGCAGTTTTGGACTAGCGGGGGGGAACAATGAGCAGTTCTTC. It encodes CASSFGLAGGNNEQFF.